This TCR beta chain was captured in a study of blood T cell repertoires in COVID-19. The CDR3 runs to 15 residues. Germline-derived CDR1 and CDR2 are SGHDT and YYEEEE. The junction had 5 bases not matched to a gene; V was cut back by 4 bases and J by 2 bases. Measured with immunoSEQ multiplex PCR; TCRdb has only the in-frame clones, and not every one. Of 120,000 to 150,000 clones in the sample, roughly 84% are singletons; the top ten hold over 7%. The chain uses TRBV5-6 and TRBJ2-1; the match to TRBD2 covers 8 bases. Sequenced: peripheral blood. The clonotype originates from a human donor in a cohort sampled during active COVID-19. For the CDR3, the DNA is TGTGCCAGCAGCGAGAAGGGACTAGCCTACAATGAGCAGTTCTTC. Protein sequence: CASSEKGLAYNEQFF.